This T cell receptor (beta chain) derives from a study of PD-L1 blockade in urothelial cancer (dated by TCRdb to the late 2010s). General notes on the study: All patients started therapy at some point between 2014 and 2016 and received atezolizumab 1,200 mg intravenously every 3 weeks. In the same patients who had TCR sequencing, pretreatment tumors also underwent whole exome sequencing and RNA sequencing. Pretreatment tumor samples, along with matched peripheral blood collected serially before and after atezolizumab treatment, underwent TCR sequencing. Blood samples were analyzed at 3 weeks after treatment start (second dose) and at 6 weeks after treatment start. Under 10 patients achieved durable clinical benefit and around 19 did not. About 90% of the roughly 29 patients were identified as males with urothelial cancer of bladder origin, and a prior smoking history was reported by 18 of 29 patients. Under 30 patients had pretreatment blood TCR-seq, some 25 had at least one posttreatment blood collection, and some 25 had tumor TCR-seq. The study, an exploratory multi-omic analysis, examined somatic, immune and clinical correlates of response to PD-L1 blockade with atezolizumab in urothelial cancer. Durable clinical benefit was defined as progression-free survival longer than 6 months, and TCR features were also tested against progression-free and overall survival. Blood samples gave a median of approximately 150,000 T cells and 80,000 to 95,000 unique TCRs, with a median clonality of roughly 0.081. Patients had an ECOG performance status of 0 or 1 and had received between 0 and 3 prior chemotherapy regimens.

The intended sense of this specimen's time point label: pretreatment peripheral blood. A cohort of some 29 patients with locally advanced or metastatic urothelial carcinoma, treated at Memorial Sloan Kettering on a trial protocol, was included. Peripheral blood mononuclear cells were collected from each patient pretreatment and during treatment, giving between 1 and 8 total time points per patient. The Qiagen DNeasy Blood extraction kit was used to purify genomic DNA from total PBMCs and tumor samples. PBMCs were collected pretreatment and during treatment, and were isolated and stored as previously described. Remarks on this clone: Its binding antigen is unknown. It has no much larger one-base neighbor in the sample; base qualities were not kept.

Synthetic TCR analog templates were spiked into each PCR so that absolute template abundance could be estimated from read counts. TCRbeta CDR3 regions were amplified from genomic DNA with bias-controlled V and J gene primers using the immunoSEQ assay. Sequencing of rearranged TCRbeta segments was performed at approximately 20X coverage. Per the source publication's procedure: Sequencing errors were corrected by clustering, and CDR3s were annotated against IMGT so that V, D and J genes could be assigned. Downstream analyses used only productive TCRbeta rearrangements and left out out-of-frame or stop-codon sequences. Clonality was calculated as one minus the Shannon entropy normalized by the log of the number of unique productive sequences. Clones differing between time points or between blood and tumor were identified by Fisher's exact test with Benjamini-Hochberg correction at adjusted p below 0.01. Entries here come from immuneACCESS through TCRdb and include only in-frame sequences with V and J called. Some clones fail to appear in such tables; in the studies checked, an unresolved V gene covers under half of the shortfall, and the cause of the remainder is unknown. V and J calls and clone size come straight from that table; D and trimming were deduced from the DNA. The sample has over 75,000 clones on record, more than 75% of them singletons. Roughly 14% of the sample comes from the top ten.

The CDR3 holds 14 amino acids from the cysteine to the phenylalanine. Here the CDR3 DNA is all that survives: 42 bases in frame from base 1. From the germline V gene (reference sequence), CDR1 is SEHNR and CDR2 is FQNEAQ. Trimming takes 2 bases from V and 1 base from J, and the germline ends sit 6 bases apart. Points the paper makes about the study in general: Because of the small sample size (n ≈ 31) and the many exploratory analyses performed, the results are intended to be regarded as hypothesis-generating. Among patients with durable benefit, tumor-associated TCR clones showed greater expansion in peripheral blood 3 weeks after treatment started (n = 22, p = 0.022). A pretreatment peripheral blood TCR clonality below the median was linked to improved progression-free and overall survival.

Rearrangement joined TRBV7-9 to TRBJ1-3, with the D gene uncertain. Sequenced here: PBMCs, sampled around atezolizumab (anti-PD-L1) treatment. This clonotype was sampled from a man aged 55 to 69 with urothelial cancer. The DNA is as follows: TGTGCCAGCAGCTTACGGGAGTCTGGAAACACCATATATTTT. Its product reads: CASSLRESGNTIYF.